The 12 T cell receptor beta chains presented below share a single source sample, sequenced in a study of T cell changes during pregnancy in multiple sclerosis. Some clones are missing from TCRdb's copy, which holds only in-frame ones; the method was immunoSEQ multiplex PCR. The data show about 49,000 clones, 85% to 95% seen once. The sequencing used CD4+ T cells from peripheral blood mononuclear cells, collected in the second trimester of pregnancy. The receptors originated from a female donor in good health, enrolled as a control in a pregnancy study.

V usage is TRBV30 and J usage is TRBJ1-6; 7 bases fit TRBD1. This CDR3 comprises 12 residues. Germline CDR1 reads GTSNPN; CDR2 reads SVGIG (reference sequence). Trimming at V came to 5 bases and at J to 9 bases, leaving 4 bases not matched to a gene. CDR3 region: CAWDRDSSPLHF. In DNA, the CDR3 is TGTGCCTGGGACAGGGACTCTTCACCCCTCCACTTT.

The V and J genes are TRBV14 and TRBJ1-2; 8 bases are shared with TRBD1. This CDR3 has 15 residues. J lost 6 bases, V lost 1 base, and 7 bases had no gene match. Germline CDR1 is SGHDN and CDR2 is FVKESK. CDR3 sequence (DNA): TGTGCCAGCAGCCAAGGTGTCAGGGGGCTAAATGGCTACACCTTC. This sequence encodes CASSQGVRGLNGYTF.

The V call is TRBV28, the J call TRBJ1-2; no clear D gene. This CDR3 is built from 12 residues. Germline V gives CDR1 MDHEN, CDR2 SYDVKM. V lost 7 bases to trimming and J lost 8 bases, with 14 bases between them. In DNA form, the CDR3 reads TGTGCCAGCACCCCCCCGGCGGGAGGCTACACCTTC. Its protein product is CASTPPAGGYTF.

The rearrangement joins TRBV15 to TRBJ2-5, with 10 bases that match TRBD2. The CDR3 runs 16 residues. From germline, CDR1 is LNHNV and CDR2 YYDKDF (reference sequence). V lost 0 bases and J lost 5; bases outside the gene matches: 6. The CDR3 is CATSRDLAGADETQYF. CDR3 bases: TGTGCCACCAGCAGAGACCTAGCGGGGGCCGATGAGACCCAGTACTTC.

Here the CDR3 reads CASSPNPSGGNPDTQYF. CDR3 nucleotide sequence: TGTGCCAGCAGCCCGAACCCCAGCGGGGGGAACCCAGATACGCAGTATTTT. The J gene is TRBJ2-3, the V gene TRBV4-2; 9 bases map to TRBD2. Germline V gene lookup returns CDR1 LGHNA and CDR2 YNFKEQ. There are 17 residues in the CDR3. With 4 bases clipped from V and 4 bases from J, the junction kept 12 bases outside the gene matches.

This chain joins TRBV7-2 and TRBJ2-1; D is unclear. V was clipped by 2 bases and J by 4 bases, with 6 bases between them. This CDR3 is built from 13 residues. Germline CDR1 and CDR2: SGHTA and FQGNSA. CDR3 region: CASSLQVYNEQFF. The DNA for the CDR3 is TGTGCCAGCAGCTTACAGGTTTACAATGAGCAGTTCTTC.

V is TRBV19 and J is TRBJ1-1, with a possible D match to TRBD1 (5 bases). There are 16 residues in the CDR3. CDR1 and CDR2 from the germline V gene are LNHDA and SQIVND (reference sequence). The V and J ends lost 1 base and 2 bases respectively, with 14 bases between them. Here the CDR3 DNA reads TGTGCCAGTAGTATAGTGAGGGGAGGAGGCAACACTGAAGCTTTCTTT. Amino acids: CASSIVRGGGNTEAFF.

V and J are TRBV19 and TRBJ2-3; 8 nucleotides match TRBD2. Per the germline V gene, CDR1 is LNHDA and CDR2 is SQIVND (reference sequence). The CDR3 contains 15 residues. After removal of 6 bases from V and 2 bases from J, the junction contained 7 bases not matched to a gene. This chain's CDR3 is CASRLAGGPTDTQYF. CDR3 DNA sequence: TGTGCCAGTAGGCTCGCGGGGGGCCCCACAGATACGCAGTATTTT.

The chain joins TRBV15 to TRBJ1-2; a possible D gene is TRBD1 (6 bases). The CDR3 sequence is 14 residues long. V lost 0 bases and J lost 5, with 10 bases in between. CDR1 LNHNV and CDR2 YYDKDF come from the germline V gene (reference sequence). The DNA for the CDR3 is TGTGCCACCAGCAGAGATACCAGGGGATATGGCTACACCTTC. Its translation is CATSRDTRGYGYTF.

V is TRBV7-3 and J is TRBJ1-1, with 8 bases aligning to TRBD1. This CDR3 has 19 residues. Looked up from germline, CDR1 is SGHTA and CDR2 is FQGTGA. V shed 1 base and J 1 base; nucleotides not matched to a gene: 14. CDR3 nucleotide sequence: TGTGCCAGCAGCTTAATGGCAGGGGGCCCGTTTCTGAGGAACACTGAAGCTTTCTTT. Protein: CASSLMAGGPFLRNTEAFF.

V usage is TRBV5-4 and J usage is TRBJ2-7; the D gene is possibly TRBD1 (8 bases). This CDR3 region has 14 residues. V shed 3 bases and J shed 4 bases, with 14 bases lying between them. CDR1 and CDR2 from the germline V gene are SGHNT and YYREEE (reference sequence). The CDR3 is CASSSQGGAYEQYF. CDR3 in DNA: TGTGCCAGCAGCTCACAGGGGGGGGCTTACGAGCAGTACTTC.

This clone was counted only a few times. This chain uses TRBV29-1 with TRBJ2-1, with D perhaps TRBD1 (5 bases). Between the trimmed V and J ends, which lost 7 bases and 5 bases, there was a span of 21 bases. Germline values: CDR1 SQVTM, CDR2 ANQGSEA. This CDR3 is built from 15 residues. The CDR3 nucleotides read TGCAGCGCACCCTCCTGGGGCGGAGAGAACAATGAGCAGTTCTTC. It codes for CSAPSWGGENNEQFF.